A selection of T cell receptor beta chains follows, all from one sample in a study of T cells after yellow fever vaccination. TCRdb called the 5' RACE reads again in MiXCR, with one record for every CDR3 protein. The table lists roughly 68,000 distinct CDR3 sequences, approximately 7% of them singletons. Source: CD8+ T cells sorted from PBMCs, taken roughly 47 days after the first yellow fever vaccination. The receptors stem from a man younger than 35 who received the YFV17D yellow fever vaccine. Each CDR3 is given with its conserved first and last residue. The order of the fields is D gene, V gene, J gene, clone size, CDR3 protein, CDR3 DNA. A D gene is named only where the DNA matches it firmly. Size is stated for part of the rows, as once, few or many counts, or as a class when the clone is expanded.

D: TRBD2
V: TRBV12-3/TRBV12-4
J: TRBJ2-1
size: many
CDR3: CASSLAGGSSEQFF
DNA: TGTGCCAGCAGTCTAGCGGGGGGTAGTAGTGAGCAGTTCTTC

D: NA
V: TRBV7-6
J: TRBJ1-1
size: many
CDR3: CASSLGVTGLNTEAFF
DNA: TGTGCCAGCAGCTTAGGGGTAACAGGGTTGAACACTGAAGCTTTCTTT

D: NA
V: TRBV6-6
J: TRBJ1-5
size: few
CDR3: CASSYANQPQHF
DNA: TGTGCCAGCAGTTACGCCAATCAGCCCCAGCATTTT

D: NA
V: TRBV6-5
J: TRBJ2-6
size: many
CDR3: CASSYSGARPSGANVLTF
DNA: TGTGCCAGCAGTTACTCTGGGGCCCGACCCTCTGGGGCCAACGTCCTGACTTTC

D: NA
V: TRBV9
J: TRBJ1-1
size: many
CDR3: CASSVVPVRETMAAFF
DNA: TGTGCCAGCAGCGTAGTTCCGGTTCGGGAGACCATGGCAGCTTTCTTT

D: NA
V: TRBV15
J: TRBJ1-2
size: NA
CDR3: CATSRATHYGYTF
DNA: TGTGCCACCAGCAGAGCCACACACTATGGCTACACCTTC

D: NA
V: TRBV7-6
J: TRBJ1-6
size: NA
CDR3: CASSLAEALSYNSPLHF
DNA: TGTGCCAGCAGCTTAGCTGAGGCCCTCTCCTATAATTCACCCCTCCACTTT

D: NA
V: TRBV4-3
J: TRBJ1-6
size: many
CDR3: CASSPSERGDSPLHF
DNA: TGCGCCAGCAGCCCTTCTGAAAGGGGCGACTCACCCCTCCACTTT

D: TRBD2
V: TRBV11-2
J: TRBJ2-3
size: many
CDR3: CASSTPSGASTDTQYF
DNA: TGTGCCAGCAGCACCCCAAGCGGGGCTAGCACAGATACGCAGTATTTT

D: TRBD1
V: TRBV5-1
J: TRBJ2-1
size: few
CDR3: CASQIRGSFLVDEQFF
DNA: TGCGCCAGCCAGATCAGGGGGTCTTTTTTGGTAGATGAGCAGTTCTTC

D: NA
V: TRBV29-1
J: TRBJ1-2
size: many
CDR3: CSVEGDRYYGYTF
DNA: TGCAGCGTTGAAGGCGACAGATACTATGGCTACACCTTC

D: NA
V: TRBV29-1
J: TRBJ1-2
size: few
CDR3: CSVEQNIYGYTF
DNA: TGCAGCGTTGAACAGAACATCTATGGCTACACCTTC

D: NA
V: TRBV7-6
J: TRBJ1-2
size: many
CDR3: CASSSTVSGGGYTF
DNA: TGTGCCAGCAGCTCGACAGTATCAGGCGGCGGCTACACCTTC

D: NA
V: TRBV15
J: TRBJ2-2
size: many
CDR3: CATSAQQGAGELFF
DNA: TGTGCCACCAGCGCCCAACAGGGAGCCGGGGAGCTGTTTTTT

D: NA
V: TRBV21-1
J: TRBJ2-2
size: few
CDR3: CASSKSPAGGRTGELFF
DNA: TGTGCCAGCAGCAAAAGCCCAGCGGGGGGGCGTACCGGGGAGCTGTTTTTT

D: NA
V: TRBV6-5
J: TRBJ2-2
size: many
CDR3: CASTNTGELFF
DNA: TGTGCCAGCACCAACACCGGGGAGCTGTTTTTT

D: NA
V: TRBV9
J: TRBJ1-6
size: NA
CDR3: CASSVGLFNSPLHF
DNA: TGTGCCAGCAGCGTAGGGCTTTTTAATTCACCCCTCCACTTT

D: NA
V: TRBV5-1
J: TRBJ1-1
size: many
CDR3: CASSFGAEITEAFF
DNA: TGCGCCAGCAGCTTTGGGGCTGAGATAACTGAAGCTTTCTTT

D: NA
V: TRBV3-1
J: TRBJ1-1
size: many
CDR3: CASSQENYRYTEAFF
DNA: TGTGCCAGCAGCCAAGAAAACTACAGATACACTGAAGCTTTCTTT

D: NA
V: TRBV5-4
J: TRBJ2-3
size: many
CDR3: CASSLIGGQTHTDTQYF
DNA: TGTGCCAGCAGCTTGATCGGCGGACAAACCCACACAGATACGCAGTATTTT